These T cell receptor beta chains were read from a single sample in a study of shared clonotypes between healthy human individuals. Method: immunoSEQ multiplex PCR; TCRdb's copy keeps in-frame clones and lacks some. This table has about 2.2 million clones, 93% appearing once. The sample consisted of naive CD8+ T cells from PBMCs. Source of these receptors: a man in his late teens or twenties in good health. Some clones in this sample may be carry-over from other donors' samples. CDR3s include the opening cysteine and the closing phenylalanine or tryptophan. Fields, in order: CDR3 DNA, CDR3 protein, clone size, CDR3 length, D gene, J gene, V gene. The D gene is left open where the match is weak. Clone size is stated in some rows and not others, as once, few, many or a class when expanded.

TGTGCCAGCAGCCCCCTGGACGTCCCGGTCCCACCCGAGACCCAGTACTTC	CASSPLDVPVPPETQYF	.	17	.	TRBJ2-5	TRBV7-8
TGTGCCAGCAGCCTCGGGGTTATTCAGCCCCAGCATTTT	CASSLGVIQPQHF	once	13	.	TRBJ1-5	TRBV28
TGTGCCAGCAGCTTTGACCTTAAGCGGGGAGAGACCTACGAGCAGTACTTC	CASSFDLKRGETYEQYF	.	17	TRBD2	TRBJ2-7	TRBV7-2
TGTGCCATCCCGCGGGCCCATAGCAATCAGCCCCAGCATTTT	CAIPRAHSNQPQHF	.	14	.	TRBJ1-5	TRBV10-3
TGCAGCGCCCAAGGGTCGGAAGAGACCCAGTACTTC	CSAQGSEETQYF	.	12	.	TRBJ2-5	TRBV29-1
TGTGCCAGCAGTTTGGCTCCCGCGAATGAGCAGTTCTTC	CASSLAPANEQFF	.	13	.	TRBJ2-1	TRBV27
TGTGCCAGCAGTTTAGCTATTAGCAATCAGCCCCAGCATTTT	CASSLAISNQPQHF	.	14	.	TRBJ1-5	TRBV28
TGTGCCATCAAGGGGGTGCTAGCGGGAGTCGAGGATGAGCAGTTCTTC	CAIKGVLAGVEDEQFF	.	16	TRBD2	TRBJ2-1	TRBV10-3
TGTGCCACCAGCTTAATCCCTAAACGATCTGGAAACACCATATATTTT	CATSLIPKRSGNTIYF	.	16	.	TRBJ1-3	TRBV15
TGTGCCAGCAGCGTAGGCGGGGCTGTAATTCAGCCCCAGCATTTT	CASSVGGAVIQPQHF	.	15	.	TRBJ1-5	TRBV9
TGTGCCAGCAGCCAAGAGAGCACCGGGGAGCTGTTTTTT	CASSQESTGELFF	.	13	.	TRBJ2-2	TRBV16
TGTGCCAGCAGTTACCAGCCAGGGCAGTTCTTC	CASSYQPGQFF	once	11	.	TRBJ2-1	TRBV28
TGTGCCAGTAGTACCGGGACAGGGGCCACCTACGAGCAGTACTTC	CASSTGTGATYEQYF	.	15	TRBD1	TRBJ2-7	TRBV19
TGTGCCAGCAGTTACGAGGGTAACGAGCAGTACTTC	CASSYEGNEQYF	.	12	.	TRBJ2-7	TRBV6-5
TGTGCCAGCAGTTTAACAGACAGGGGAGGCGAAAAACTGTTTTTT	CASSLTDRGGEKLFF	.	15	TRBD1	TRBJ1-4	TRBV28
TGTGCCAGCAGCTACGGGGGGGTGAACACTGAAGCTTTCTTT	CASSYGGVNTEAFF	.	14	.	TRBJ1-1	TRBV6-5
TGTGCCAGCAGCACCGATAGCGGATACAATGAGCAGTTCTTC	CASSTDSGYNEQFF	.	14	.	TRBJ2-1	TRBV9
TGTGCCATCAGTGAGGAGCGCCAAGAGACCCAGTACTTC	CAISEERQETQYF	.	13	.	TRBJ2-5	TRBV10-3
TGTGCCAGTAGTATAAGAGAGACCTATGGCTACACCTTC	CASSIRETYGYTF	.	13	.	TRBJ1-2	TRBV19
TGTGCCAGCAGCCAAGCGGGGGGTAAAACCGGGGAGCTGTTTTTT	CASSQAGGKTGELFF	.	15	TRBD2	TRBJ2-2	TRBV4-2
TGTGCCAGCAGTCCTAGACTAGCGGGGGCCTACGAGCAGTACTTC	CASSPRLAGAYEQYF	.	15	TRBD2	TRBJ2-7	TRBV28
TGTGCCAGTTCCTCCTCTAGTGAAAAACTGTTTTTT	CASSSSSEKLFF	.	12	.	TRBJ1-4	TRBV19
TGTGCCAGCAGCGTTCAGGCCGCAGCGAACACTGAAGCTTTCTTT	CASSVQAAANTEAFF	.	15	.	TRBJ1-1	TRBV9
TGTGCCAGCAGTCTTAGCGGGACCCGCACAGATACGCAGTATTTT	CASSLSGTRTDTQYF	.	15	TRBD2	TRBJ2-3	TRBV9
TGTGCCAGCAGCTTGGGACGGAACCTCTACGAGCAGTACTTC	CASSLGRNLYEQYF	.	14	.	TRBJ2-7	TRBV5-8
TGTGCCAGCAGTTACTCAAAAGGACAGTCTAACTATGGCTACACCTTC	CASSYSKGQSNYGYTF	.	16	.	TRBJ1-2	TRBV6-6
TGTGCCAGCAGTGCCTACAACGACTTGAACACTGAAGCTTTCTTT	CASSAYNDLNTEAFF	.	15	.	TRBJ1-1	TRBV6-1
TGCGCCAGCAGCTTCGGGCAGGGAAACACTGAAGCTTTCTTT	CASSFGQGNTEAFF	.	14	.	TRBJ1-1	TRBV5-1